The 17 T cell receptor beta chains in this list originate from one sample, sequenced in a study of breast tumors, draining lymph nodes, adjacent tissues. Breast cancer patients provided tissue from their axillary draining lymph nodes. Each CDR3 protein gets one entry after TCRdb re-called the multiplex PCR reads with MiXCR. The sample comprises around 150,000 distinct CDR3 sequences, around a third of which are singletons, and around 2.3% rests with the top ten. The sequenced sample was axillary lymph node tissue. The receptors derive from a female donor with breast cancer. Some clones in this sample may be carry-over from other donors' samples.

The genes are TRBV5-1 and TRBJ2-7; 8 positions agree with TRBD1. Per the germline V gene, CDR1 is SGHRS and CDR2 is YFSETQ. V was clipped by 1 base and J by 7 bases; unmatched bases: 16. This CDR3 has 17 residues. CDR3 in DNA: TGCGCCAGCAGCTTGACTGCTGGACAGGGTCGTACCGGGGAGCAGTACTTC. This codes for CASSLTAGQGRTGEQYF.

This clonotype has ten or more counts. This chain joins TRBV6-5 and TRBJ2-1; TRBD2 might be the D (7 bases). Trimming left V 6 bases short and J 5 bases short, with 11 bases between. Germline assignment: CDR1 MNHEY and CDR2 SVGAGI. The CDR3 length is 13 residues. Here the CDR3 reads CASRDSGNNEQFF. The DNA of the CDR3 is TGTGCCAGCAGGGACAGCGGGAACAATGAGCAGTTCTTC.

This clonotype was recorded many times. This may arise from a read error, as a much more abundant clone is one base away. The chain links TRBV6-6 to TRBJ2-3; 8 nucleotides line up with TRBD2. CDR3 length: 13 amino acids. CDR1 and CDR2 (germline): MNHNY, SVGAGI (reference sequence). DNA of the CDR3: TGTGCCAGCACGGGGGGGGGCACAGGTACGCAGTATTTT. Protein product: CASTGGGTGTQYF.

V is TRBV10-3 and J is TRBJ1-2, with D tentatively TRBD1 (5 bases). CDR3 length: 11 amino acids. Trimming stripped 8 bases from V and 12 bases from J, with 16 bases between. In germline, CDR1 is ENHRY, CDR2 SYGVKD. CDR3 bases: TGTGCCATCGAGACAGCCTCTGGAAACACCTTC. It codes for CAIETASGNTF.

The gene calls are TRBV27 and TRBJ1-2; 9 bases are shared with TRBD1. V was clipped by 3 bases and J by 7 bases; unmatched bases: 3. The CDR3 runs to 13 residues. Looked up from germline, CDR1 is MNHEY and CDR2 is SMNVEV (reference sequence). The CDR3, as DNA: TGTGCCAGCAGTTTCTACAGGGGGCTTGGCTACACCTTC. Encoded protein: CASSFYRGLGYTF.

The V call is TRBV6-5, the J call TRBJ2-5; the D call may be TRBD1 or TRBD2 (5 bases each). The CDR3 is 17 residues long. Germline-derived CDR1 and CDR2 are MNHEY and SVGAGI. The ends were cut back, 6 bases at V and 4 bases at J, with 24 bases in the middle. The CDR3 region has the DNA TGTGCCAGCAGACCTCCTCTCTCGGACACGGGGAGAGAGACCCAGTACTTC. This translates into CASRPPLSDTGRETQYF.

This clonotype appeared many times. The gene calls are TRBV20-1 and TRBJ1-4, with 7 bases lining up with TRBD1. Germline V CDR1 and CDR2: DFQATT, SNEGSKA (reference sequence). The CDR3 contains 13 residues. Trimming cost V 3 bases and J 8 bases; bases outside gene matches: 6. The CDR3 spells CSASVGQWEKLFF. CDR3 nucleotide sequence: TGCAGTGCTAGCGTGGGACAGTGGGAAAAACTGTTTTTT.

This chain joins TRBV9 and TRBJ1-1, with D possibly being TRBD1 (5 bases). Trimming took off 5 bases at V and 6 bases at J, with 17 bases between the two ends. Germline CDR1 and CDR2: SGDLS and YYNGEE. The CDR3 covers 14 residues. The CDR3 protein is CASSKQSQGSEAFF. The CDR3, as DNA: TGTGCCAGCAGTAAGCAGTCCCAGGGCTCTGAAGCTTTCTTT.

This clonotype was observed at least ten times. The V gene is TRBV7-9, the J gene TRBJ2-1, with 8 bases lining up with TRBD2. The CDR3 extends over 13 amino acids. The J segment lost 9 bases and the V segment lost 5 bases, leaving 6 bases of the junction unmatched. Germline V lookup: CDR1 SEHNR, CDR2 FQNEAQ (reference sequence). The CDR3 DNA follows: TGTGCCAGCAGCACCGGGGGGGCAGGTGAGCAGTTCTTC. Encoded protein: CASSTGGAGEQFF.

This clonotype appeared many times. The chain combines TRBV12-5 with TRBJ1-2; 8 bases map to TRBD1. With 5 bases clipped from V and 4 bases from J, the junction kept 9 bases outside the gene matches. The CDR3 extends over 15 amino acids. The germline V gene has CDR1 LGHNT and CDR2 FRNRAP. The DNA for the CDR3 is TGTGCTAGTGGTCACAGGGACAGGCTCCTCTATGGCTACACCTTC. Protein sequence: CASGHRDRLLYGYTF.

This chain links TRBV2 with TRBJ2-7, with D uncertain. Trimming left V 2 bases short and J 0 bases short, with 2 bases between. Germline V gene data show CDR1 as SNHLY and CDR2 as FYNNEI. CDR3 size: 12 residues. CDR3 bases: TGTGCCAGCAGTGAAAGCTCCTACGAGCAGTACTTC. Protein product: CASSESSYEQYF. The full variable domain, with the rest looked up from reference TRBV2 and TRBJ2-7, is EPEVTQTPSHQVTQMGQEVILRCVPISNHLYFYWYRQILGQKVEFLVSFYNNEISEKSEIFDDQFSVERPDGSNFTLKIRSTKLEDSAMYFCASSESSYEQYFGPGTRLTVT.

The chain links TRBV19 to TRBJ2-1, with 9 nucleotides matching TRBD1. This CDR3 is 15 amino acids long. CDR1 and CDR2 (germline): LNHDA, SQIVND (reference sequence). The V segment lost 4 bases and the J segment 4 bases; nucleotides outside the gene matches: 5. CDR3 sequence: CASSTGQGTYNEQFF. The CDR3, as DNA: TGTGCCAGTAGTACCGGACAGGGGACATACAATGAGCAGTTCTTC.

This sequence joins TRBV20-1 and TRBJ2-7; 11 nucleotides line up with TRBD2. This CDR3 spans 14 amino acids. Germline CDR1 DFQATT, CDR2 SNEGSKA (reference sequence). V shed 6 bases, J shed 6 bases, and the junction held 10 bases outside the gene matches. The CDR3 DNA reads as TGCAGTGCGGACGGGACTAGCGGTTTCTCCGAGCAGTACTTC. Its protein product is CSADGTSGFSEQYF.

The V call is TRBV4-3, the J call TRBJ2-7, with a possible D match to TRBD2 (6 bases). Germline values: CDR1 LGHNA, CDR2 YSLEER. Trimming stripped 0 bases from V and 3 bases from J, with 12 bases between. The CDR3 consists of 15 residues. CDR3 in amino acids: CASSQDGRSHYEQYF. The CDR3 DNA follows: TGCGCCAGCAGCCAAGATGGGAGGTCCCACTACGAGCAGTACTTC.

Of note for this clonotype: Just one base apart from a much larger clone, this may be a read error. The CDR3 nucleotides are TGTGCCAGCAGTGTGGACACGTCCCTACGGACTGGGGCCAACGTCCTGACTTTC. This gives the protein CASSVDTSLRTGANVLTF. This rearrangement joins TRBV6-1 to TRBJ2-6; weak D call: TRBD1 (5 bases). Per the germline V gene, CDR1 is MNHNS and CDR2 is SASEGT. The CDR3 has 18 residues. V was trimmed by 4 bases and J by 2 bases, leaving 18 bases between them.

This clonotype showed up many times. The CDR3 is CASENTGELFF. The CDR3 DNA is TGTGCCAGCGAAAACACCGGGGAGCTGTTTTTT. V usage is TRBV2 and J usage is TRBJ2-2; D is undetermined. V lost 8 bases and J 2 bases, leaving 3 bases between the germline ends. Germline-derived CDR1 and CDR2 are SNHLY and FYNNEI. The CDR3 totals 11 residues.

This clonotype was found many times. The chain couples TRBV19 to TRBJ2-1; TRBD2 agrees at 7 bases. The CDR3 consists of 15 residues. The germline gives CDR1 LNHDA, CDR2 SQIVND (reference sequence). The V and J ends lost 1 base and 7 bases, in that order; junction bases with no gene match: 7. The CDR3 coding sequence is TGTGCCAGTAGTATAGGGCTAGCGGTTAAGAATGAGCAGTTCTTC. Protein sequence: CASSIGLAVKNEQFF.